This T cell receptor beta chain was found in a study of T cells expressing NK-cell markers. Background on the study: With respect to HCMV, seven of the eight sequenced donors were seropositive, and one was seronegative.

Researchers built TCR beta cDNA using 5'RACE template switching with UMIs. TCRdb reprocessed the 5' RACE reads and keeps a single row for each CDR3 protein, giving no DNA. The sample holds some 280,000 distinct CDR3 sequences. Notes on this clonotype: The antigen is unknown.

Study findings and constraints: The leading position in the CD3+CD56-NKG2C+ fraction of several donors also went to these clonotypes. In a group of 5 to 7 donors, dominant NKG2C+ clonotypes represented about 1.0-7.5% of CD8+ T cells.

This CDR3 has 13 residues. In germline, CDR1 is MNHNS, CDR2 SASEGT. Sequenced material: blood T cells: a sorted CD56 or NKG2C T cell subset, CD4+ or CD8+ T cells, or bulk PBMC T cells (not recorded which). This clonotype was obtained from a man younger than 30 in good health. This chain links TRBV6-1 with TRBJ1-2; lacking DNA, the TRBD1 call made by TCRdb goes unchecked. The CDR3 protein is CASPPGQGLGYTF.